A selection of T cell receptor beta chains follows, all from one sample in a study of molecular identifiers for immune sequencing clone quantification. From the PCR reads, TCRdb called clonotypes with MiXCR, one entry per CDR3 protein. The sample contains 60,000 to 80,000 distinct CDR3 sequences, approximately 18% of which appear only once. The sample taken for sequencing was naive CD8+ T cells from blood, with Jurkat cell RNA spiked in. These receptors were obtained from a human donor in good health. Some libraries in this study had Jurkat cell RNA spiked in. The CDR3 runs from the conserved cysteine through the conserved F or W. Each record gives: D gene, clone size, V gene, J gene, CDR3 DNA, CDR3 protein. The D gene is left open where the match is weak. Clone size is stated in some rows and not others, as once, few, many or a class when expanded.

-	few	TRBV2	TRBJ2-7	TGTGCCAGCAGTGGGGACACTATACGGCTTAAGTACGAGCAGTACTTC	CASSGDTIRLKYEQYF
-	many	TRBV5-1	TRBJ2-5	TGCGCCAGCAGCTTGGACGAGACCCAGTACTTC	CASSLDETQYF
TRBD1	-	TRBV6-1	TRBJ1-3	TGTGCCAGCAGTGAACGCGCGACAGGGGATGGATGGAACATCATATATTTT	CASSERATGDGWNIIYF
-	-	TRBV28	TRBJ2-7	TGTGCCAGCAGTTTGACAGGAGAATACTACGAGCAGTACTTC	CASSLTGEYYEQYF
-	many	TRBV5-4	TRBJ2-1	TGTGCCAGCAGCTTGGGGTATGAGCAGTTCTTC	CASSLGYEQFF
TRBD2	many	TRBV5-4	TRBJ2-7	TGTGCCAGCAGCTTGGTCGGGGGGAGTTCCTACGAGCAGTACTTC	CASSLVGGSSYEQYF
-	-	TRBV28	TRBJ2-5	TGTGCCAGCAGCCTCCCTCCTTTGGGCGGGGAGACCCAGTACTTC	CASSLPPLGGETQYF
-	few	TRBV28	TRBJ2-7	TGTGCCAGCAGTTTAGAGGACGGGGTCTACGAGCAGTACTTC	CASSLEDGVYEQYF
TRBD1	few	TRBV5-6	TRBJ2-7	TGTGCCAGCAGCTTTGGGACAGCTCGTTACGAGCAGTACTTC	CASSFGTARYEQYF
-	many	TRBV7-9	TRBJ2-3	TGTGCCAGCAGGGCTAGGGGTGGCCCAGATACGCAGTATTTT	CASRARGGPDTQYF